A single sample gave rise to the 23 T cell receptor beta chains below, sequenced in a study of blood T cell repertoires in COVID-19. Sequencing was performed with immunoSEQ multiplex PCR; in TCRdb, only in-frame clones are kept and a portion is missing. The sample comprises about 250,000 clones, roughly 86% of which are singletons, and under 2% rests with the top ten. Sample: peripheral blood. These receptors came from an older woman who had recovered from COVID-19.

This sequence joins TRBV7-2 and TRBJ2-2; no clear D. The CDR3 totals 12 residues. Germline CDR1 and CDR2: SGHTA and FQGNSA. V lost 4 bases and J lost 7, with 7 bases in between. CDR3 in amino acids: CASSSGFGELFF. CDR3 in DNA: TGTGCCAGCAGCTCAGGATTCGGGGAGCTGTTTTTT. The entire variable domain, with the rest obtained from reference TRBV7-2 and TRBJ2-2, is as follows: GAGVSQSPSNKVTEKGKDVELRCDPISGHTALYWYRQSLGQGLEFLIYFQGNSAPDKSGLPSDRFSAERTGGSVSTLTIQRTQQEDSAVYLCASSSGFGELFFGEGSRLTVL.

CDR3: CASSEAGLLQETQYF. The CDR3 nucleotides are TGTGCCAGCAGTGAAGCGGGGCTCCTCCAAGAGACCCAGTACTTC. This sequence joins TRBV9 and TRBJ2-5, with 7 positions matching TRBD2. The germline gives CDR1 SGDLS, CDR2 YYNGEE. J was trimmed by 1 base and V by 5 bases; bases with no gene match: 8. The CDR3 runs 15 residues.

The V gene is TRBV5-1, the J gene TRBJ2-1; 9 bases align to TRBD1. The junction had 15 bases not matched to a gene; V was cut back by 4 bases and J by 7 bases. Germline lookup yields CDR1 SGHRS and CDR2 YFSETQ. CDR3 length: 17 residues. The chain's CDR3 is CASSRNPPGQGHNEQFF. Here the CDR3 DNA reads TGCGCCAGCAGCAGAAATCCGCCGGGACAGGGTCATAATGAGCAGTTCTTC.

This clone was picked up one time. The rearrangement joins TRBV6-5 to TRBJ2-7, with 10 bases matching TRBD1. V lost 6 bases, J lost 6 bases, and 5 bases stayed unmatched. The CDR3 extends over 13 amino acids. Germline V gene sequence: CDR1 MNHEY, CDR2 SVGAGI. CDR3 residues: CASRRQGAGEQYF. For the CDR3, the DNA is TGTGCCAGCAGGAGACAGGGGGCGGGCGAGCAGTACTTC.

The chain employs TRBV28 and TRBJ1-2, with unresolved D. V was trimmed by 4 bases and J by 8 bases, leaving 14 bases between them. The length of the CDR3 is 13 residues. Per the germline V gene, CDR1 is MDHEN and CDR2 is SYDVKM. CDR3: CASSSQTSRGYTF. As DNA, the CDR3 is TGTGCCAGCAGTTCCCAGACAAGTAGAGGCTACACCTTC.

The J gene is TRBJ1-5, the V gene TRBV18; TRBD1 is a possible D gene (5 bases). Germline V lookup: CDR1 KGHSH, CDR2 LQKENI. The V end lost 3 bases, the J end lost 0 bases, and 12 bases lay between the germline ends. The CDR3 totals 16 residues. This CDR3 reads CASSPRRGNSNQPQHF. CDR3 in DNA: TGTGCCAGCTCACCTCGTAGGGGCAATAGCAATCAGCCCCAGCATTTT.

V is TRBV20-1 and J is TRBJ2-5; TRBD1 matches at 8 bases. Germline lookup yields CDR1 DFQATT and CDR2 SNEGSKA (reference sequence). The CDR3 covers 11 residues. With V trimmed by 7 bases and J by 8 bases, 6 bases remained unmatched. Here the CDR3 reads CSGWDRSTQYF. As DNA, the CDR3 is TGCAGTGGGTGGGACAGGTCAACCCAGTACTTC.

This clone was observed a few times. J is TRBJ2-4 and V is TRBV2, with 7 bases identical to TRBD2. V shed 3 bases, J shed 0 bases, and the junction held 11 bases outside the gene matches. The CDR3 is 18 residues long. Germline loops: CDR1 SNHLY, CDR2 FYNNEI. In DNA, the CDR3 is TGTGCCAGCAGTGACTGGGCTAGCGGCCCTCTAGCCAAAAACATTCAGTACTTC. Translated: CASSDWASGPLAKNIQYF.

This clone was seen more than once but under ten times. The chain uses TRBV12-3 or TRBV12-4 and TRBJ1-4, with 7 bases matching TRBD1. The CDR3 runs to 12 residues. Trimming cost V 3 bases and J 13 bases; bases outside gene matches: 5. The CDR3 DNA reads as TGTGCCAGCAGTTTTCGGCGGACAGGACTGTTTTTT. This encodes CASSFRRTGLFF.

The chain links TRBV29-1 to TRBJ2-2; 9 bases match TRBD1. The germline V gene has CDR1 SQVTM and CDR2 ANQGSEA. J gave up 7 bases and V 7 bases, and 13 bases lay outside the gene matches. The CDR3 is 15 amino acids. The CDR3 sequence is CSATGNRGRVGELFF. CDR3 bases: TGCAGCGCAACCGGGAACAGGGGGCGGGTCGGGGAGCTGTTTTTT.

The CDR3 DNA is TGTGCCAGCAGCCGTGACAGGGCCAGTGAAAAACTGTTTTTT. Its protein product is CASSRDRASEKLFF. The chain employs TRBV7-9 and TRBJ1-4, with 7 positions matching TRBD1. The germline V gene encodes CDR1 SEHNR and CDR2 FQNEAQ (reference sequence). Trimming cost V 5 bases and J 7 bases; bases outside gene matches: 7. This CDR3 contains 14 residues.

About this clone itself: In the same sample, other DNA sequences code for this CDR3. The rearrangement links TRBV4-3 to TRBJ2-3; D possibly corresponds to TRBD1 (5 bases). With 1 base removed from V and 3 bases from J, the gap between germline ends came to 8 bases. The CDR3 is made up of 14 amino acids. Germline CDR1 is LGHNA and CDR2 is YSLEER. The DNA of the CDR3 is TGCGCCAGCAGCCAAGGGGGCGCGACAGATACGCAGTATTTT. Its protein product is CASSQGGATDTQYF.

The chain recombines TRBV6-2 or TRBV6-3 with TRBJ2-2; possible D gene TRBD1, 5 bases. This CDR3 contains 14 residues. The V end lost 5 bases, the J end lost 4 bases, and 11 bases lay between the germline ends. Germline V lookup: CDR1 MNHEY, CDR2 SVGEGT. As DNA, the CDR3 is TGTGCCAGCAGTCGCCAGGGTGCCACCGGGGAGCTGTTTTTT. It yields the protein CASSRQGATGELFF.

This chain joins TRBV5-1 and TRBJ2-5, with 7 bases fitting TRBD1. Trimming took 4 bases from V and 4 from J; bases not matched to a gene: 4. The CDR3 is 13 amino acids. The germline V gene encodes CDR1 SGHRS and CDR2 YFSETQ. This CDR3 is CASSAQGIETQYF. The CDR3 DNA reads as TGCGCCAGCAGCGCACAGGGGATAGAGACCCAGTACTTC.

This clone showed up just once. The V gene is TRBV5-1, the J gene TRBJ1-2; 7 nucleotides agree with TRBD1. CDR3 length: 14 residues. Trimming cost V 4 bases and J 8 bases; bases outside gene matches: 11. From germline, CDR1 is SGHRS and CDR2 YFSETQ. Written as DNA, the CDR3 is TGCGCCAGCAGCCTTGGACAGGACTCTGGGGGCTACACCTTC. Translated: CASSLGQDSGGYTF.

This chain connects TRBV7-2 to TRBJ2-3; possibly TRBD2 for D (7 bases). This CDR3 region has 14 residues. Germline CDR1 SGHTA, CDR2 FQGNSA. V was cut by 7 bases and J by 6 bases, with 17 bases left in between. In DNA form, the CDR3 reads TGTGCCAGCAAAACTAGGGGGGGGCAGGATACGCAGTATTTT. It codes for CASKTRGGQDTQYF.

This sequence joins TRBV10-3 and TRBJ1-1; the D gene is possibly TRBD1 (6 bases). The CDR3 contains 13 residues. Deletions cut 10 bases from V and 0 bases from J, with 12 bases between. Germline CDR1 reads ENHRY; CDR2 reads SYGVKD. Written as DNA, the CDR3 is TGTGCCACCAGGGGCCCCCTGAACACTGAAGCTTTCTTT. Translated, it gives CATRGPLNTEAFF.

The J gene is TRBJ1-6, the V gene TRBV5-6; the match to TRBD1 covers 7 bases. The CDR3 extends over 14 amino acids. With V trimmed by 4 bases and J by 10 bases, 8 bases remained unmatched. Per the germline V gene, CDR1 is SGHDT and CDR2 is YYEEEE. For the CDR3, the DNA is TGTGCCAGCAGCCCGGCGACAGGGTACTCACCCCTCCACTTT. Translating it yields CASSPATGYSPLHF. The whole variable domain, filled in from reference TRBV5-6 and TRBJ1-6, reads DAGVTQSPTHLIKTRGQQVTLRCSPKSGHDTVSWYQQALGQGPQFIFQYYEEEERQRGNFPDRFSGHQFPNYSSELNVNALLLGDSALYLCASSPATGYSPLHFGNGTRLTVT.

The CDR3 bases are TGTGCCAGCAGCCAATTCGTTCTGGAAAAACTGTTTTTT. Translated: CASSQFVLEKLFF. The chain carries TRBV3-1 (or the pseudogene TRBV3-2) and TRBJ1-4; D gene ambiguous. Germline lookup yields CDR1 LGHDT and CDR2 YNNKEL (reference sequence). Trimming pared 2 bases from V and 8 bases from J, leaving 9 bases between. The CDR3 is made up of 13 amino acids.

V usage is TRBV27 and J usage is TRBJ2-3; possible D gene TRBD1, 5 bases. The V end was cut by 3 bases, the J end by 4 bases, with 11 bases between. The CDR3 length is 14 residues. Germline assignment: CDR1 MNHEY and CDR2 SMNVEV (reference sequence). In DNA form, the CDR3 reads TGTGCCAGCAGTTTCTTCAGGGCCGCAGATACGCAGTATTTT. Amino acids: CASSFFRAADTQYF.

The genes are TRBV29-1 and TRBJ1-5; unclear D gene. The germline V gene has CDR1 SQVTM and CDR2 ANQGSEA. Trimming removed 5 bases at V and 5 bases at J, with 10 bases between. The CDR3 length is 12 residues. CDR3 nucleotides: TGCAGCGTTAAACAGTTAGATCAGCCCCAGCATTTT. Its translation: CSVKQLDQPQHF.

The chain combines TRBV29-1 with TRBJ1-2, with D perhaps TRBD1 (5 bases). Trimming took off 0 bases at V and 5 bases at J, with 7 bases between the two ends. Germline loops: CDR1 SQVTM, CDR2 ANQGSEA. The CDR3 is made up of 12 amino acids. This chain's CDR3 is CSVEDRAYGYTF. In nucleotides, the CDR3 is TGCAGCGTTGAAGACAGGGCGTATGGCTACACCTTC.

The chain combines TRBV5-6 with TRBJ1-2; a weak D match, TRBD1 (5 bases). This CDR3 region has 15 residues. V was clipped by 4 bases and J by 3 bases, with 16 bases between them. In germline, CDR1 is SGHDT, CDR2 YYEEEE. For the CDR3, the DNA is TGTGCCAGCAGCCGCCCCCGAAGGGGTGACTATGGCTACACCTTC. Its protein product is CASSRPRRGDYGYTF.